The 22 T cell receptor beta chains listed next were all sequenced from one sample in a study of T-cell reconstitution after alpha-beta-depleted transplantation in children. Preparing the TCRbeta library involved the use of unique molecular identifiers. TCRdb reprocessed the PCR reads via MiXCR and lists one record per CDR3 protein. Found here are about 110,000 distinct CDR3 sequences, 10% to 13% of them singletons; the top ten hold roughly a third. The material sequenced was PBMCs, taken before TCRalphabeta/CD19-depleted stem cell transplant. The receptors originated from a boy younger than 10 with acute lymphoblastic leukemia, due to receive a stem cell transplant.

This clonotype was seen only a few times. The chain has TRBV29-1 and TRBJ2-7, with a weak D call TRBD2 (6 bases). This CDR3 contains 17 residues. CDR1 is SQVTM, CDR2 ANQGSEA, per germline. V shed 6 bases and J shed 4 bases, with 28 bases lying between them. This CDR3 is CSVRKSGTPPGLYEQYF. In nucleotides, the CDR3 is TGCAGCGTGCGAAAGTCCGGGACTCCTCCCGGATTGTACGAGCAGTACTTC.

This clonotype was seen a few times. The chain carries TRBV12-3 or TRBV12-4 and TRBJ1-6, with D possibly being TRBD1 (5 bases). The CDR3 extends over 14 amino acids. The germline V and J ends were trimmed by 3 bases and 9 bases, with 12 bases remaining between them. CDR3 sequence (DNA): TGTGCCAGCAGTTTCCCGGGGGAATTTTCACCCCTCCACTTT. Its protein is CASSFPGEFSPLHF.

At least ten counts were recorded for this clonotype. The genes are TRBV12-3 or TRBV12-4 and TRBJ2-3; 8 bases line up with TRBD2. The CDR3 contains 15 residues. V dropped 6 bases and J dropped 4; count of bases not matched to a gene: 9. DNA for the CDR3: TGTGCCAGCAGCCCTGGACTAGCAGGGGCAGATACGCAGTATTTT. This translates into CASSPGLAGADTQYF.

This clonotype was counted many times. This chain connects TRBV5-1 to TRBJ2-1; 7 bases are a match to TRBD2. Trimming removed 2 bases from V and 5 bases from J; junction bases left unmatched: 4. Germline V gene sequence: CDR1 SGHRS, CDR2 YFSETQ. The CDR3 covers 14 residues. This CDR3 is CASSLGDYHNEQFF. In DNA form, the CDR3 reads TGCGCCAGCAGCTTAGGGGACTATCACAATGAGCAGTTCTTC.

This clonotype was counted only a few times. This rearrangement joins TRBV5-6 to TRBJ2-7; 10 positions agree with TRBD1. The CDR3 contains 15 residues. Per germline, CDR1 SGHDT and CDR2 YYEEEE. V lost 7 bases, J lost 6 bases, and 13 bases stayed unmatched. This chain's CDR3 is CASLTPGQGESEQYF. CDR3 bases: TGTGCCAGCCTAACCCCAGGACAGGGGGAAAGCGAGCAGTACTTC.

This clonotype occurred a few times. The CDR3: CASSLNKGGLFF. The DNA of the CDR3 is TGTGCCAGCAGCCTCAATAAGGGTGGGCTGTTTTTT. The chain couples TRBV12-3 or TRBV12-4 to TRBJ2-2; unclear D gene. The CDR3 runs 12 residues. The V end was cut by 6 bases, the J end by 13 bases, with 15 bases between.

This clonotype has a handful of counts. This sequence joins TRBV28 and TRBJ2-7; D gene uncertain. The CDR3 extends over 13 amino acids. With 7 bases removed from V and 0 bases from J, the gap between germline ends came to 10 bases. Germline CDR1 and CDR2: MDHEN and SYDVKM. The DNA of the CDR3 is TGTGCCAGCATCGACGGCGGCTCCTACGAGCAGTACTTC. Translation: CASIDGGSYEQYF.

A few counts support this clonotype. The CDR3 sequence is CSARGKGSPLWVKDTQYF. Here the CDR3 DNA reads TGCAGTGCTAGAGGGAAGGGGAGTCCCCTCTGGGTGAAGGATACGCAGTATTTT. The chain recombines TRBV20-1 with TRBJ2-3; D might be TRBD1 or TRBD2, each matching 5 bases. CDR3 length: 18 amino acids. Germline V CDR1 and CDR2: DFQATT, SNEGSKA (reference sequence). V shed 1 base and J shed 6 bases, with 26 bases lying between them.

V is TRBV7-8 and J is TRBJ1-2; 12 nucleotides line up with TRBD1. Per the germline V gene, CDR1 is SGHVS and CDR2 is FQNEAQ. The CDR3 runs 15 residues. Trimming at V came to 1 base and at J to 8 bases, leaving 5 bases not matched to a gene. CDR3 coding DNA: TGTGCCAGCAGCTTAGGGGGACAGGGGGCGCGAGGCTACACCTTC. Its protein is CASSLGGQGARGYTF. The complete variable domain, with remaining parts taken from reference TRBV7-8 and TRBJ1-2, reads GAGVSQSPRYKVAKRGQDVALRCDPISGHVSLFWYQQALGQGPEFLTYFQNEAQLDKSGLPSDRFFAERPEGSVSTLKIQRTQQEDSAVYLCASSLGGQGARGYTFGSGTRLTVV.

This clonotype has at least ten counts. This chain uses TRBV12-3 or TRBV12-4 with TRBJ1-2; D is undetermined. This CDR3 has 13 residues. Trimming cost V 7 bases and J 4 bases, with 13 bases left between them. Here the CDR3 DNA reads TGTGCCAGCACCCTGGAGAGCTTCTATGGCTACACCTTC. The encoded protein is CASTLESFYGYTF.

In DNA form, the CDR3 reads TGTGCCAGCAGAGACAGGGGCCCTGGGGCCAACGTCCTGACTTTC. Translation gives CASRDRGPGANVLTF. The chain joins TRBV6-1 to TRBJ2-6; TRBD1 aligns across 8 bases. The CDR3 is made up of 15 amino acids. In germline, CDR1 is MNHNS, CDR2 SASEGT. V shed 6 bases and J 2 bases; nucleotides not matched to a gene: 3.

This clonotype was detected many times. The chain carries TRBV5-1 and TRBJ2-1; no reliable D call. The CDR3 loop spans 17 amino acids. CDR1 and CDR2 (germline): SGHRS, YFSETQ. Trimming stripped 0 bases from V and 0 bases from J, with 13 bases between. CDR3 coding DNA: TGCGCCAGCAGCTTGGACTGGCCGCTAAGCTCCTACAATGAGCAGTTCTTC. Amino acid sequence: CASSLDWPLSSYNEQFF. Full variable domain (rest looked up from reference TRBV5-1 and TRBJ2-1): KAGVTQTPRYLIKTRGQQVTLSCSPISGHRSVSWYQQTPGQGLQFLFEYFSETQRNKGNFPGRFSGRQFSNSRSEMNVSTLELGDSALYLCASSLDWPLSSYNEQFFGPGTRLTVL.

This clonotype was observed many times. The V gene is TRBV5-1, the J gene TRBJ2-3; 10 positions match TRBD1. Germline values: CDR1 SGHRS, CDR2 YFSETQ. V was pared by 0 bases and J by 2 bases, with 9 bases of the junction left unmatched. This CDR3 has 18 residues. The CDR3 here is CASSLEGQGLSYTDTQYF. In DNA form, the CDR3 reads TGCGCCAGCAGCTTGGAGGGACAGGGGCTATCATACACAGATACGCAGTATTTT. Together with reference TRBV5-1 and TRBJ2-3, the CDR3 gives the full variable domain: KAGVTQTPRYLIKTRGQQVTLSCSPISGHRSVSWYQQTPGQGLQFLFEYFSETQRNKGNFPGRFSGRQFSNSRSEMNVSTLELGDSALYLCASSLEGQGLSYTDTQYFGPGTRLTVL.

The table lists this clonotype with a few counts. Here the CDR3 reads CASSPPRGAVHNEQFF. CDR3 nucleotide sequence: TGCGCCAGCAGCCCACCCCGTGGCGCGGTCCACAATGAGCAGTTCTTC. This rearrangement joins TRBV5-1 to TRBJ2-1; unclear D gene. There are 16 residues in the CDR3. V shed 4 bases and J shed 5 bases, with 19 bases lying between them. Germline CDR1 SGHRS, CDR2 YFSETQ.

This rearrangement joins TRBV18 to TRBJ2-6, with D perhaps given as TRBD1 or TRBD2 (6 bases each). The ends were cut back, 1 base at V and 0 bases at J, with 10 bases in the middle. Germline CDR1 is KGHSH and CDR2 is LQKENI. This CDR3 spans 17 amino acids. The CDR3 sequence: CASSPLGGGSGANVLTF. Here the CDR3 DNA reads TGTGCCAGCTCACCACTAGGAGGGGGCTCTGGGGCCAACGTCCTGACTTTC.

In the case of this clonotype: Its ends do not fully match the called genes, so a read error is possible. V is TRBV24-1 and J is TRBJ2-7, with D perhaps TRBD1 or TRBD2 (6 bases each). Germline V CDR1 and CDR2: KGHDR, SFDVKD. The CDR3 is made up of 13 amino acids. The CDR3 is CGTSYSWGAEQYF. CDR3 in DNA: TGTGGCACCAGTTATTCATGGGGGGCTGAGCAGTACTTC.

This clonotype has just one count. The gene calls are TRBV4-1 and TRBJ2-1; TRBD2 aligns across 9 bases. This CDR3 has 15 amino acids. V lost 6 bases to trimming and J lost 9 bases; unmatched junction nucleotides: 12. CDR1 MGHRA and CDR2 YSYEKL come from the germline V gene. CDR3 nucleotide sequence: TGCGCCAGCAGTCCCATTAGCGGGAGTATAGGTGAGCAGTTCTTC. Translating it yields CASSPISGSIGEQFF.

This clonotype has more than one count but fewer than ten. CDR3 sequence reads: CASSLRIDYGYTF. The CDR3 nucleotides are TGTGCCAGCAGCTTAAGGATCGACTATGGCTACACCTTC. V is TRBV7-2 and J is TRBJ1-2; D remains ambiguous. The CDR3 extends over 13 amino acids. Trimming pared 2 bases from V and 3 bases from J, leaving 7 bases between. Germline assignment: CDR1 SGHTA and CDR2 FQGNSA.

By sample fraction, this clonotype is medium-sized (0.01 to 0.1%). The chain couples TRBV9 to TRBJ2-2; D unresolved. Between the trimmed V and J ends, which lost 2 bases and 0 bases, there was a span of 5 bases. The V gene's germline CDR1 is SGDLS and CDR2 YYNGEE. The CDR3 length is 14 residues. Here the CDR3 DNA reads TGTGCCAGCAGCGTCGGTACGAACACCGGGGAGCTGTTTTTT. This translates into CASSVGTNTGELFF.

The DNA of the CDR3 is TGTGCCAGCAGCCATCACTACGAGCAGTACTTC. This encodes CASSHHYEQYF. The V call is TRBV3-1, the J call TRBJ2-7; D is ambiguous. CDR1 and CDR2 (germline): LGHDT, YNNKEL (reference sequence). CDR3 length: 11 amino acids. Trimming removed 3 bases from V and 3 bases from J, with 3 bases in between.

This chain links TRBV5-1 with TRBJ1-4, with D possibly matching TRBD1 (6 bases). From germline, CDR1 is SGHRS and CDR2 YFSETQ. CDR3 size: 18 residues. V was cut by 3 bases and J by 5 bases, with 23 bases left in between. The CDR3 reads CASSSLGGMTGKNEKLFF. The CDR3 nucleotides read TGCGCCAGCAGCTCCCTAGGAGGGATGACAGGAAAGAATGAAAAACTGTTTTTT.

Here the CDR3 DNA reads TGTGCCAGCAGTCATACAGGGGTGGCCGGGGAGCTGTTTTTT. It encodes CASSHTGVAGELFF. This chain uses TRBV6-1 with TRBJ2-2; 7 bases agree with TRBD1. The CDR3 covers 14 residues. Trimming removed 5 bases from V and 6 bases from J; junction bases left unmatched: 6. The germline CDR1 and CDR2 sequences are MNHNS and SASEGT.